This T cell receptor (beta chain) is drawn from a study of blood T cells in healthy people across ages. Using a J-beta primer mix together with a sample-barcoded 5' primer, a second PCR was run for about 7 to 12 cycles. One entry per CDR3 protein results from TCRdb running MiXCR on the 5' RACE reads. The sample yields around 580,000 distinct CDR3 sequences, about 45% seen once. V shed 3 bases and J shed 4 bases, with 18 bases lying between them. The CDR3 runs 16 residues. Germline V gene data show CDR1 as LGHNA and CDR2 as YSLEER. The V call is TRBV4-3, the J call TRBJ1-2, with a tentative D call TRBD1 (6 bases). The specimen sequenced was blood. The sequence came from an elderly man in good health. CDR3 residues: CASSQDLQGASYGYTF. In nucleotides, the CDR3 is TGCGCCAGCAGCCAGGACCTACAGGGCGCCAGCTATGGCTACACCTTC.